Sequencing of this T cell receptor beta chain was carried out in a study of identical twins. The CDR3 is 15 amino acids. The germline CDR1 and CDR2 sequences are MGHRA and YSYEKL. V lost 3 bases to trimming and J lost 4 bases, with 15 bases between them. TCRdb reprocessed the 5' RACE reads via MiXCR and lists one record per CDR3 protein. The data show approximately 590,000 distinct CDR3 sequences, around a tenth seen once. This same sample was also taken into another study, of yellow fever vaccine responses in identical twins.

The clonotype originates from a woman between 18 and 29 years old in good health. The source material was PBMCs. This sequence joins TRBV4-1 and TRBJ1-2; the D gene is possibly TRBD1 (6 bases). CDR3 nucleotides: TGCGCCAGCAGCCAGGATGCGGACAGCCTCTATGGCTACACCTTC. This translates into CASSQDADSLYGYTF.